Sequencing of this T cell receptor (beta chain) was carried out in a study of T cells in Graves' hyperthyroidism and ophthalmopathy (dated by TCRdb to about 2019). Broadly, across the study: Peripheral blood samples were taken at the time of initial diagnosis, prior to any treatment. TCR V-J signatures able to tell the groups apart were searched for in a discovery cohort of 100 patients, of whom 40 to 45 had Graves' ophthalmopathy and 55 to 60 had stable Graves' hyperthyroidism. An independent validation cohort of around 20 hyperthyroidism patients and more than 15 patients who later progressed to ophthalmopathy tested prospective prediction of ophthalmopathy. For training and testing, the 100 or so patients in the discovery cohort were randomly divided in a 7:3 ratio. In addition, the study compared T-cell repertoires in thyroid tissue and in blood from several Graves' hyperthyroidism patients. After sampling, hyperthyroidism patients received methimazole starting at 30 mg daily, and ophthalmopathy patients received high-dose intravenous methylprednisolone. TCR Vbeta CDR3 sequencing of around 130 peripheral blood samples (approximately 44 ophthalmopathy, roughly 72 hyperthyroidism and roughly 17 progressor patients) is reported in the paper.

Turning to this clonotype: Which antigen it targets is not known. No qualities accompany the bases; no much larger clone lies one base away.

TCR beta CDR3 regions were amplified from RNA transcripts. The TCR CDR3 was subjected to a first round of RT-PCR using the HTBI primer set and the Qiagen OneStep RT-PCR kit. A second multiplex PCR round built the libraries, followed by size selection and purification. Sequencing of the libraries was done on an Illumina HiSeq2000 using paired-end 100 bp reads. Processing in the source paper ran as follows. SOAPnuke was used to process the raw data, with reads discarded if the reads contained adapters or uncalled bases, had a mean Phred below 15, or lacked an exact constant-primer or identifier match. COPE v1.2.5 was used to merge the high-quality paired reads, and each unique nucleotide sequence was defined as a clonotype. MiTCR v1.1 was used to align clonotypes to the IMGT TRBV, TRBD and TRBJ reference segments. The analysis was restricted to V-J combinations with a frequency above 0.0001, which together covered 99.2% of the repertoires. A TCS score was defined as the ratio of F50 (clonal expansion) to E x V (chaos), with BLOSUM62-based TCRdist applied between CDR3 peptides within each V-J. Welch's t-statistics and random forest reduced fewer than 550 V-J features to roughly 13, which were used in a naive Bayes classifier (R e1071). TCRdb redid the processing of the public reads, applying fastp at Q25 and MiXCR, and retained in-frame beta chains. One record per CDR3 amino acid sequence lists the most common genes and DNA. Clone size and V and J calls follow TCRdb, not the original study. This sample is represented by 250,000 to 400,000 distinct CDR3 sequences; approximately 15% of them were singletons. About a third of the sample rests with the top ten.

The CDR3, cysteine through phenylalanine, is 15 amino acids long. CDR3 DNA is the only sequence kept; it has 45 bases, read in frame from the first base. For CDR1 and CDR2, the germline V gene lists SGHRS and YFSETQ. The V and J ends are trimmed by 4 bases and 0 bases, leaving 10 bases between them. Ophthalmopathy patients had moderately to severely active disease, Clinical Activity Score of at least 3, NOSPECS grade of at least 4, and duration under 3 months. Patients with uncontrolled infections, other autoimmune diseases, pregnancy or lactation were excluded. Diagnoses relied on clinical symptoms, serum thyroxine and TRAb, thyroid ultrasound and orbital computed tomography. Ficoll-Paque density gradient centrifugation was used to isolate PBMCs from 8 to 10 ml of fresh peripheral blood. Total RNA was extracted using Trizol reagent, and RNA quality was assessed on an Agilent 2100 Bioanalyzer. The research as a whole found: A model built on a 13 V-J signature distinguished ophthalmopathy from stable hyperthyroidism, reaching about 88% sensitivity and around 81% specificity in cross-validation and 80%/75% in testing. Most expanded thyroid clonotypes (frequency above 0.001) were also found in blood, which suggests that blood repertoires may mirror thyroid immune responses. In validation, the model predicted progression to ophthalmopathy a median of about 6 months before onset, with over 55% sensitivity and roughly 72% specificity. No statistical method was used to set the sample size in advance, and investigators knew the group allocation.

The chain was built from TRBV5-1 and TRBJ1-4; the D gene assignment is ambiguous. This TCR was sampled from a woman in her thirties or forties with Graves' ophthalmopathy. The sample consisted of blood. The CDR3 amino acid sequence is: CASSPAEATNEKLFF. The nucleotides are TGCGCCAGCAGCCCAGCGGAAGCAACTAATGAAAAACTGTTTTTT.